These T cell receptor beta chains were read from a single sample in a study of human T cells and chemical hapten exposure. A single record per CDR3 protein comes from TCRdb applying MiXCR to the RACE reads. The repertoire includes tens of thousands of distinct CDR3 sequences, around a tenth of them detected once, and roughly 13% sits in the top ten. This sample comprised whole blood, obtained in connection with sensitization to the hapten diphenylcyclopropenone (DPC). These receptors were obtained from a woman between 40 and 50 years old with alopecia areata. Some clones in this sample may be carry-over from other donors' samples. Each CDR3 is given with its conserved first and last residue. Each record gives: J gene, D gene, V gene, clone size, CDR3 protein, CDR3 DNA. A D gene is named only where the DNA matches it firmly. Size tells how often a clone was seen (once, few, many) or the class of an expanded clone, and some rows leave it out.

J gene: TRBJ1-1; D gene: -; V gene: TRBV5-1; clone size: many; CDR3 protein: CASSSGQSPRTEAFF; CDR3 DNA: TGCGCCAGCAGCTCGGGACAATCCCCGAGGACTGAAGCTTTCTTT
J gene: TRBJ2-1; D gene: TRBD2; V gene: TRBV14; clone size: few; CDR3 protein: CASSQDIVSRGRYNEQFF; CDR3 DNA: TGTGCCAGCAGCCAAGACATTGTTTCGCGGGGGAGATACAATGAGCAGTTCTTC
J gene: TRBJ2-7; D gene: -; V gene: TRBV18; clone size: -; CDR3 protein: CASSPRDSYYEQYF; CDR3 DNA: TGTGCCAGCTCACCTAGGGACTCGTACTACGAGCAGTACTTC
J gene: TRBJ1-6; D gene: -; V gene: TRBV7-6; clone size: few; CDR3 protein: CASSLIQGAESPLHF; CDR3 DNA: TGTGCCAGCAGCTTAATCCAGGGTGCTGAGTCACCCCTCCACTTT
J gene: TRBJ1-3; D gene: -; V gene: TRBV18; clone size: many; CDR3 protein: CASSPPRGPSGNTIYF; CDR3 DNA: TGTGCCAGCTCACCACCGCGAGGTCCCTCTGGAAACACCATATATTTT
J gene: TRBJ2-1; D gene: TRBD2; V gene: TRBV19; clone size: many; CDR3 protein: CASRPGLADYNEQFF; CDR3 DNA: TGTGCCAGTAGGCCGGGACTAGCGGACTACAATGAGCAGTTCTTC
J gene: TRBJ2-6; D gene: -; V gene: TRBV25-1; clone size: -; CDR3 protein: CASSLTDSGANVLTF; CDR3 DNA: TGTGCCAGCAGCCTGACGGACTCTGGGGCCAACGTCCTGACTTTC
J gene: TRBJ2-2; D gene: -; V gene: TRBV5-6; clone size: many; CDR3 protein: CASSWPNSGGTGELFF; CDR3 DNA: TGTGCCAGCAGCTGGCCGAACTCCGGAGGGACCGGGGAGCTGTTTTTT
J gene: TRBJ2-7; D gene: -; V gene: TRBV3-1; clone size: -; CDR3 protein: CASSESVRSNEQYF; CDR3 DNA: TGTGCCAGCAGCGAATCAGTAAGGAGTAACGAGCAGTACTTC
J gene: TRBJ2-2; D gene: TRBD1; V gene: TRBV6-4; clone size: -; CDR3 protein: CASSERTGDTGELFF; CDR3 DNA: TGTGCCAGCAGTGAGCGGACAGGAGACACCGGGGAGCTGTTTTTT
J gene: TRBJ1-3; D gene: -; V gene: TRBV9; clone size: many; CDR3 protein: CASSVVDSGNTIYF; CDR3 DNA: TGTGCCAGCAGCGTAGTGGACAGTGGAAACACCATATATTTT
J gene: TRBJ2-3; D gene: -; V gene: TRBV4-1; clone size: few; CDR3 protein: CASSPRQVTSTDTQYF; CDR3 DNA: TGCGCCAGCAGCCCAAGACAGGTTACAAGCACAGATACGCAGTATTTT
J gene: TRBJ2-2; D gene: TRBD2; V gene: TRBV4-3; clone size: -; CDR3 protein: CASSQDAGLADAVGELFF; CDR3 DNA: TGCGCCAGCAGCCAAGATGCGGGACTAGCGGATGCTGTCGGGGAGCTGTTTTTT
J gene: TRBJ2-3; D gene: TRBD2; V gene: TRBV6-2/TRBV6-3; clone size: many; CDR3 protein: CASSPGLPSDTQYF; CDR3 DNA: TGTGCCAGCAGCCCGGGACTACCCTCGGATACGCAGTATTTT
J gene: TRBJ2-5; D gene: -; V gene: TRBV4-1; clone size: many; CDR3 protein: CASSQDKVRGGLETQYF; CDR3 DNA: TGCGCCAGCAGCCAAGATAAGGTCCGGGGAGGTCTGGAGACCCAGTACTTC
J gene: TRBJ2-7; D gene: -; V gene: TRBV29-1; clone size: -; CDR3 protein: CSARTDSYEQYF; CDR3 DNA: TGCAGCGCACGGACAGACTCCTACGAGCAGTACTTC
J gene: TRBJ2-3; D gene: -; V gene: TRBV18; clone size: few; CDR3 protein: CASSLLEWSTDTQYF; CDR3 DNA: TGTGCCAGCTCACTATTGGAATGGTCGACAGATACGCAGTATTTT
J gene: TRBJ2-7; D gene: TRBD2; V gene: TRBV2; clone size: -; CDR3 protein: CASRTGTSPYEQYF; CDR3 DNA: TGTGCCAGCAGGACCGGGACTAGTCCCTACGAGCAGTACTTC
J gene: TRBJ1-5; D gene: TRBD1; V gene: TRBV7-8; clone size: -; CDR3 protein: CASTEDRASNQPQHF; CDR3 DNA: TGTGCCAGCACCGAGGACAGGGCGTCAAATCAGCCCCAGCATTTT
J gene: TRBJ2-2; D gene: -; V gene: TRBV29-1; clone size: few; CDR3 protein: CSVGPGTGELFF; CDR3 DNA: TGCAGCGTGGGCCCCGGGACCGGGGAGCTGTTTTTT
J gene: TRBJ2-5; D gene: -; V gene: TRBV7-8; clone size: many; CDR3 protein: CASSRPGVFETQYF; CDR3 DNA: TGTGCCAGCAGCCGCCCCGGGGTTTTTGAGACCCAGTACTTC
J gene: TRBJ1-5; D gene: -; V gene: TRBV6-4; clone size: -; CDR3 protein: CASSEGGNQPQHF; CDR3 DNA: TGTGCCAGCAGTGAGGGGGGGAATCAGCCCCAGCATTTT
J gene: TRBJ1-6; D gene: -; V gene: TRBV12-3/TRBV12-4; clone size: many; CDR3 protein: CASSLRERDSPLHF; CDR3 DNA: TGTGCCAGCAGTTTAAGGGAGAGGGATTCACCCCTCCACTTT
J gene: TRBJ1-6; D gene: TRBD1; V gene: TRBV11-1; clone size: many; CDR3 protein: CASSLPGGPLHF; CDR3 DNA: TGTGCCAGCAGCTTACCAGGGGGGCCCCTCCACTTT
J gene: TRBJ1-6; D gene: -; V gene: TRBV15; clone size: many; CDR3 protein: CATSREPNPRTYNSPLHF; CDR3 DNA: TGTGCCACCAGCAGAGAACCGAATCCGCGCACCTATAATTCACCCCTCCACTTT
J gene: TRBJ2-1; D gene: -; V gene: TRBV3-1; clone size: many; CDR3 protein: CASSQDLRGADEQF; CDR3 DNA: TGTGCCAGCAGCCAAGATCTCAGGGGCGCGGATGAGCAGTTC
J gene: TRBJ2-3; D gene: -; V gene: TRBV28; clone size: many; CDR3 protein: CASSLRAGASTDTQYF; CDR3 DNA: TGTGCCAGCAGTTTACGGGCCGGGGCTAGCACAGATACGCAGTATTTT
J gene: TRBJ2-2; D gene: -; V gene: TRBV4-1; clone size: many; CDR3 protein: CASRKMGNLANTGELFF; CDR3 DNA: TGCGCCAGCAGGAAGATGGGTAATTTAGCGAACACCGGGGAGCTGTTTTTT
J gene: TRBJ1-6; D gene: TRBD1; V gene: TRBV7-2; clone size: few; CDR3 protein: CASSPIPREYRGGNSPLHF; CDR3 DNA: TGTGCCAGCAGCCCGATTCCCCGAGAATACAGGGGCGGGAATTCACCCCTCCACTTT
J gene: TRBJ2-3; D gene: -; V gene: TRBV6-1; clone size: few; CDR3 protein: CASRRRGSSTDTQYF; CDR3 DNA: TGTGCCAGCAGGCGGCGGGGAAGCAGCACAGATACGCAGTATTTT
J gene: TRBJ2-1; D gene: TRBD2; V gene: TRBV5-1; clone size: few; CDR3 protein: CASSSGLAGHEQFF; CDR3 DNA: TGCGCCAGCAGCTCGGGACTAGCGGGGCATGAGCAGTTCTTC
J gene: TRBJ2-2; D gene: -; V gene: TRBV2; clone size: few; CDR3 protein: CASRPTSQVTGELFF; CDR3 DNA: TGTGCCAGCAGACCTACTAGCCAGGTCACCGGGGAGCTGTTTTTT
J gene: TRBJ1-1; D gene: -; V gene: TRBV28; clone size: many; CDR3 protein: CASSFRYLNTEAFF; CDR3 DNA: TGTGCCAGCAGTTTCCGTTACTTGAACACTGAAGCTTTCTTT
J gene: TRBJ1-1; D gene: -; V gene: TRBV18; clone size: many; CDR3 protein: CASSPQGQTKGEAFF; CDR3 DNA: TGTGCCAGCTCACCACAGGGACAAACAAAGGGTGAAGCTTTCTTT
J gene: TRBJ2-7; D gene: TRBD1; V gene: TRBV4-3; clone size: many; CDR3 protein: CASSQPRQGSRPFTYEQYF; CDR3 DNA: TGCGCCAGCAGCCAACCCCGACAGGGCTCCAGGCCGTTTACCTACGAGCAGTACTTC
J gene: TRBJ1-2; D gene: -; V gene: TRBV28; clone size: many; CDR3 protein: CASIGGSYYGYTF; CDR3 DNA: TGTGCCAGCATTGGGGGCAGCTACTATGGCTACACCTTC
J gene: TRBJ2-2; D gene: -; V gene: TRBV6-6; clone size: -; CDR3 protein: CASSLYRGAIPGELFF; CDR3 DNA: TGTGCCAGCAGTCTCTATAGGGGCGCGATCCCCGGGGAGCTGTTTTTT
J gene: TRBJ2-7; D gene: -; V gene: TRBV11-2; clone size: many; CDR3 protein: CASSLVPAQPAYEQYF; CDR3 DNA: TGTGCCAGCAGCTTAGTGCCCGCCCAGCCAGCCTACGAGCAGTACTTC
J gene: TRBJ1-5; D gene: -; V gene: TRBV5-1; clone size: -; CDR3 protein: CASSLFGGGQPQHF; CDR3 DNA: TGCGCCAGCAGCTTGTTTGGCGGAGGTCAGCCCCAGCATTTT
J gene: TRBJ2-1; D gene: -; V gene: TRBV20-1; clone size: few; CDR3 protein: CSARLPSRGDEQFF; CDR3 DNA: TGCAGTGCTAGATTGCCTAGTCGGGGTGATGAGCAGTTCTTC
J gene: TRBJ2-2; D gene: -; V gene: TRBV3-1; clone size: -; CDR3 protein: CASSQIDTGELFF; CDR3 DNA: TGTGCCAGCAGCCAAATAGACACCGGGGAGCTGTTTTTT
J gene: TRBJ2-1; D gene: -; V gene: TRBV2; clone size: few; CDR3 protein: CASSPPPGVSYNEQFF; CDR3 DNA: TGTGCCAGCTCCCCACCCCCGGGGGTATCCTACAATGAGCAGTTCTTC
J gene: TRBJ2-7; D gene: -; V gene: TRBV6-5; clone size: many; CDR3 protein: CASSYDRSYEQYF; CDR3 DNA: TGTGCCAGCAGTTACGATCGGTCCTACGAGCAGTACTTC
J gene: TRBJ1-2; D gene: -; V gene: TRBV6-5; clone size: few; CDR3 protein: CASSYSWGPEGYTF; CDR3 DNA: TGTGCCAGCAGTTACTCGTGGGGACCGGAGGGCTACACCTTC
J gene: TRBJ1-2; D gene: TRBD1; V gene: TRBV29-1; clone size: many; CDR3 protein: CSTGQGTNYGYTF; CDR3 DNA: TGCAGCACCGGACAGGGGACTAACTATGGCTACACCTTC
J gene: TRBJ2-7; D gene: TRBD2; V gene: TRBV12-3/TRBV12-4; clone size: -; CDR3 protein: CASSLLGGGDLYEQYF; CDR3 DNA: TGTGCCAGCAGTTTACTGGGCGGGGGGGATTTGTACGAGCAGTACTTC
J gene: TRBJ1-2; D gene: -; V gene: TRBV5-1; clone size: few; CDR3 protein: CASSTQAGTYGYTF; CDR3 DNA: TGCGCCAGCAGCACCCAGGCGGGGACTTATGGCTACACCTTC
J gene: TRBJ1-1; D gene: -; V gene: TRBV7-9; clone size: -; CDR3 protein: CASSLAATEAFF; CDR3 DNA: TGTGCCAGCAGCTTAGCTGCCACTGAAGCTTTCTTT
J gene: TRBJ1-6; D gene: -; V gene: TRBV5-1; clone size: few; CDR3 protein: CASSLSGPTPTLHF; CDR3 DNA: TGCGCCAGCAGCTTGTCCGGTCCGACTCCCACCCTCCACTTT